One sample yielded the 5 T cell receptor beta chains listed below, sequenced in a study of blood T cell repertoires in COVID-19. Clones were read by immunoSEQ multiplex PCR, and TCRdb kept only the in-frame ones, dropping some. The table has roughly 63,000 clones, 74% seen once. The sample taken for sequencing was peripheral blood. Receptors were obtained from a woman older than 75 with acute or convalescent COVID-19.

The V call is TRBV18, the J call TRBJ2-7; 11 nucleotides line up with TRBD1. This CDR3 is built from 15 residues. The germline V gene encodes CDR1 KGHSH and CDR2 LQKENI. Unmatched junction bases numbered 5, after V lost 4 bases and J lost 3 bases. CDR3 loop: CASSLGQGAFYEQYF. Written as DNA, the CDR3 is TGTGCCAGCTCACTAGGACAGGGGGCTTTCTACGAGCAGTACTTC.

The rearrangement links TRBV28 to TRBJ1-1, with 12 bases matching TRBD1. This CDR3 has 17 residues. Germline lookup yields CDR1 MDHEN and CDR2 SYDVKM. V lost 5 bases and J lost 4; bases outside the gene matches: 11. The CDR3 sequence: CASSPLGTGGAGTEAFF. DNA of the CDR3: TGTGCCAGCAGTCCCCTTGGGACAGGGGGCGCAGGCACTGAAGCTTTCTTT.

V and J are TRBV18 and TRBJ2-5; 9 bases match TRBD1. The CDR3 is 16 amino acids. CDR1 and CDR2 from the germline V gene are KGHSH and LQKENI. The J segment lost 5 bases and the V segment lost 2 bases, leaving 9 bases of the junction unmatched. CDR3 sequence (DNA): TGTGCCAGCTCACCAGTCTCGGGGACAGGGATGGAGACCCAGTACTTC. Encoded protein: CASSPVSGTGMETQYF.

This CDR3 reads CASSLGTASWEQYF. CDR3 bases: TGCGCCAGCAGCTTGGGTACAGCTTCGTGGGAGCAGTACTTC. The V call is TRBV5-1, the J call TRBJ2-7; D gene ambiguous. CDR1 is SGHRS, CDR2 YFSETQ, per germline. V was pared by 0 bases and J by 7 bases, with 14 bases between. CDR3 length equals 14 residues.

V is TRBV2 and J is TRBJ2-5, with 11 bases fitting TRBD1. Germline loops: CDR1 SNHLY, CDR2 FYNNEI. The V segment lost 4 bases and the J segment 5 bases; nucleotides outside the gene matches: 9. The CDR3 length is 16 residues. CDR3 coding DNA: TGTGCCAGCAGTGCGGACAGGGGGCAAGGAGAGGAGACCCAGTACTTC. Translation gives CASSADRGQGEETQYF.